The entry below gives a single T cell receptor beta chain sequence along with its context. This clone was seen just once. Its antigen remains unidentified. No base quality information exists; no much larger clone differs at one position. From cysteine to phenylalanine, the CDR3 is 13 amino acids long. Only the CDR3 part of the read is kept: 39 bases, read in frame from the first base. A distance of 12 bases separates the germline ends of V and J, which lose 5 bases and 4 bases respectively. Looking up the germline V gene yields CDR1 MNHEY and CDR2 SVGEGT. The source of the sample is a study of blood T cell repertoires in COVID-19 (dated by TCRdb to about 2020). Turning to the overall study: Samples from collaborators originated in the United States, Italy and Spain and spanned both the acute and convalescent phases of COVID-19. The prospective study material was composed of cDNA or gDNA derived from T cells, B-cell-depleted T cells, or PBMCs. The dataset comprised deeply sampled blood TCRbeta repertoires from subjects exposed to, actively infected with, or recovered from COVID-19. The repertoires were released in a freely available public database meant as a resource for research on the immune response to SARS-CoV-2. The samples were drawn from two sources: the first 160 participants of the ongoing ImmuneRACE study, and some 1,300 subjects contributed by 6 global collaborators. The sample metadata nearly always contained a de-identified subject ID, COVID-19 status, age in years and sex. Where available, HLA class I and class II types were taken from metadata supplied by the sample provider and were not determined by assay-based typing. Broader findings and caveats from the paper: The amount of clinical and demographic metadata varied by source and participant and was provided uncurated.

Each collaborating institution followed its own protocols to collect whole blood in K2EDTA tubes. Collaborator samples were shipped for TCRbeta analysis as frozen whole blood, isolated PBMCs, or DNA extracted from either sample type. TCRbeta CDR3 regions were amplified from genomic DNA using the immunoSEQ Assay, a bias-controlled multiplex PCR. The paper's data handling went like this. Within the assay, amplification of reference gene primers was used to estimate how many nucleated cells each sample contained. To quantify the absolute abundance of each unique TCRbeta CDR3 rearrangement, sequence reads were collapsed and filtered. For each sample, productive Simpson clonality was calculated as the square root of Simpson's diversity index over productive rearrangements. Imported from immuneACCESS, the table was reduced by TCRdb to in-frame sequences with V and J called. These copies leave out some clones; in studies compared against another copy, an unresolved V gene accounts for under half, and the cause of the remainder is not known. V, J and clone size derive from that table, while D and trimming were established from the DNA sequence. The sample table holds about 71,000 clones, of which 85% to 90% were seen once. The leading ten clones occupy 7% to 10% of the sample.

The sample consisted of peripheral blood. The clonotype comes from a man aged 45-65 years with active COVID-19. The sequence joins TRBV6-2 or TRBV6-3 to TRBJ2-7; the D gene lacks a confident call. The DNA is TGTGCCAGCAGTCCACTTGTCGTGTACGAGCAGTACTTC. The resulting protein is CASSPLVVYEQYF.